What follows are 30 T cell receptor beta chains derived from one specimen sequenced in a study of Ad26.COV2.S vaccination and SARS-CoV-2 variants (dated by TCRdb to the early 2020s). The intended sense of this specimen's treatment or condition label: some 20 received Ad26.COV2.S at low or high dose, single or two shots; a few received placebo; per-sample allocation not given. For vaccine and placebo recipients, repertoires were sequenced using samples collected on day 63 after the first injection. Library preparation used the immunoSEQ multiplex PCR assay. TCRdb took over this immuneACCESS table, retaining in-frame rearrangements with V and J assigned. Such tables are incomplete; in checked studies, under half of the missing clones stem from an unresolved V gene, and the remainder is unexplained. The sample table lists about 350,000 clones, roughly 87% of them with a count of one. The top ten clones comprise 3.4% of the sample.

Here the sequenced sample was peripheral blood, taken in a trial of Ad26.COV2.S vaccine versus placebo. The receptors derive from a person aged 18-60 years who received the Ad26.COV2.S COVID-19 vaccine or a placebo.

The chain recombines TRBV10-3 with TRBJ1-2, with no clear D. Germline V gene sequence: CDR1 ENHRY, CDR2 SYGVKD. The length of the CDR3 is 17 residues. The V and J ends lost 0 bases and 8 bases respectively, with 22 bases between them. The CDR3 DNA sequence: TGTGCCATCAGTGAGTCAATAGGAGGCAGGCGGGGATGGGGCTACACCTTC. Protein product: CAISESIGGRRGWGYTF.

The chain has TRBV4-2 and TRBJ2-7, with D unresolved. The germline gives CDR1 LGHNA, CDR2 YNFKEQ. The CDR3 loop spans 15 amino acids. V lost 0 bases to trimming and J lost 0 bases, with 9 bases between them. The CDR3 here is CASSQEDRRSYEQYF. CDR3 nucleotide sequence: TGTGCCAGCAGCCAAGAGGACCGCCGCTCCTACGAGCAGTACTTC.

This chain joins TRBV7-3 and TRBJ2-3, with 8 positions matching TRBD2. The junction had 8 bases not matched to a gene; V was cut back by 5 bases and J by 4 bases. The CDR3 has 15 amino acids. The germline V gene has CDR1 SGHTA and CDR2 FQGTGA. The DNA for the CDR3 is TGTGCCAGCAGCGTTCTGGCGGGGGGTTCAGATACGCAGTATTTT. Its protein is CASSVLAGGSDTQYF.

This clone was seen once. The rearrangement uses TRBV10-3 and TRBJ1-2; D perhaps matches TRBD1 (5 bases). Germline lookup yields CDR1 ENHRY and CDR2 SYGVKD. This CDR3 has 13 amino acids. Trimming took off 0 bases at V and 13 bases at J, with 15 bases between the two ends. In nucleotides, the CDR3 is TGTGCCATCAGTGAGTCGGCCGGGACCGCGGCCACCTTC. Translation: CAISESAGTAATF.

This clone came up once. The chain couples TRBV11-2 to TRBJ2-7, with 12 bases fitting TRBD1. The CDR3 totals 18 residues. With 1 base clipped from V and 0 bases from J, the junction kept 7 bases outside the gene matches. Germline loops: CDR1 SGHAT, CDR2 FQNNGV. CDR3 sequence reads: CASSLGRGGQGASYEQYF. The CDR3 DNA sequence: TGTGCCAGCAGCTTAGGAAGAGGGGGACAGGGGGCCTCCTACGAGCAGTACTTC.

The V and J genes are TRBV7-3 and TRBJ2-7; perhaps TRBD2 as D (5 bases). Trimming removed 2 bases at V and 0 bases at J, with 8 bases between. The CDR3 is 14 residues long. The germline V gene encodes CDR1 SGHTA and CDR2 FQGTGA. The CDR3 nucleotides are TGTGCCAGCAGCTTATCGAGGGACTCCTACGAGCAGTACTTC. It codes for CASSLSRDSYEQYF.

The rearrangement joins TRBV4-1 to TRBJ2-7; TRBD2 matches 12 bases. This CDR3 spans 16 amino acids. V lost 0 bases and J lost 7; bases outside the gene matches: 7. Germline V gene sequence: CDR1 MGHRA, CDR2 YSYEKL. CDR3: CASSQDPLAGGREQYF. In DNA, the CDR3 is TGCGCCAGCAGCCAAGATCCGCTAGCGGGGGGGAGGGAGCAGTACTTC.

The J gene is TRBJ1-1, the V gene TRBV29-1, with a tentative D call TRBD1 (6 bases). Germline CDR1 reads SQVTM; CDR2 reads ANQGSEA. This CDR3 has 13 amino acids. The ends were cut back, 8 bases at V and 2 bases at J, with 15 bases in the middle. The CDR3 loop reads CSPRQAINTEAFF. CDR3 DNA: TGCAGCCCCCGACAGGCAATCAACACTGAAGCTTTCTTT.

The J gene is TRBJ1-2, the V gene TRBV5-1, with 7 bases fitting TRBD1. Trimming cost V 4 bases and J 3 bases; bases outside gene matches: 12. CDR1 and CDR2 (germline): SGHRS, YFSETQ. The CDR3 extends over 16 amino acids. CDR3 sequence (DNA): TGCGCCAGCAGCCCGGCCGGGACAGCTTTTGACTATGGCTACACCTTC. It encodes CASSPAGTAFDYGYTF. The full variable domain, its missing parts supplied by reference TRBV5-1 and TRBJ1-2, is KAGVTQTPRYLIKTRGQQVTLSCSPISGHRSVSWYQQTPGQGLQFLFEYFSETQRNKGNFPGRFSGRQFSNSRSEMNVSTLELGDSALYLCASSPAGTAFDYGYTFGSGTRLTVV.

This clone came up once. The J gene is TRBJ2-7, the V gene TRBV4-3; 9 bases are a match to TRBD1. The CDR3 extends over 15 amino acids. The V gene's germline CDR1 is LGHNA and CDR2 YSLEER. J was trimmed by 4 bases and V by 4 bases; bases with no gene match: 8. The CDR3 DNA reads as TGCGCCAGCAGCCGAGACAGGGGGAATCATTACGAGCAGTACTTC. Residues: CASSRDRGNHYEQYF.

The gene calls are TRBV4-3 and TRBJ1-4; tentatively, D is TRBD1 (5 bases). Looked up from germline, CDR1 is LGHNA and CDR2 is YSLEER. The CDR3 is 16 residues long. V was cut by 4 bases and J by 8 bases, with 20 bases left in between. CDR3 loop: CASSPGRMVLGEKLFF. In DNA, the CDR3 is TGCGCCAGCAGCCCAGGGAGGATGGTTTTGGGAGAAAAACTGTTTTTT.

V and J are TRBV6-5 and TRBJ1-1; 7 bases map to TRBD1. V gave up 4 bases and J gave up 3 bases; unmatched junction bases: 2. This CDR3 spans 13 amino acids. Germline CDR1 is MNHEY and CDR2 is SVGAGI. The CDR3: CASSSGTDTEAFF. For the CDR3, the DNA is TGTGCCAGCAGTTCCGGGACAGACACTGAAGCTTTCTTT.

The V call is TRBV2, the J call TRBJ1-2; 9 bases line up with TRBD1. Germline V CDR1 and CDR2: SNHLY, FYNNEI. CDR3 length equals 13 residues. V was clipped by 6 bases and J by 7 bases; unmatched bases: 6. CDR3 in DNA: TGTGCCAGCAGAGAACAGGGGGCGACTGGCTACACCTTC. Translation: CASREQGATGYTF.

This clone was counted once. J is TRBJ2-1 and V is TRBV4-2, with 13 bases aligning to TRBD2. Per germline, CDR1 LGHNA and CDR2 YNFKEQ. The junction had 7 bases not matched to a gene; V was cut back by 3 bases and J by 8 bases. The CDR3 is 16 residues long. This CDR3 is CASSQYRTSGGDEQFF. CDR3 in DNA: TGTGCCAGCAGCCAGTACCGGACTAGCGGGGGCGATGAGCAGTTCTTC.

The chain joins TRBV4-3 to TRBJ2-2; D is possibly TRBD1 (6 bases). The V gene's germline CDR1 is LGHNA and CDR2 YSLEER. Trimming took off 1 base at V and 13 bases at J, with 13 bases between the two ends. CDR3 length: 13 residues. The CDR3 nucleotides read TGCGCCAGCAGCCAAGTACAGGGAAGGTGGCTGTTTTTT. This gives the protein CASSQVQGRWLFF.

The rearrangement links TRBV5-5 to TRBJ2-7, with D possibly being TRBD2 (6 bases). V was clipped by 3 bases and J by 6 bases, with 19 bases between them. The CDR3 covers 15 residues. The germline gives CDR1 SGHKS, CDR2 YYEKEE (reference sequence). CDR3 amino acids: CASSWPEGNVAEQYF. In DNA, the CDR3 is TGTGCCAGCAGCTGGCCGGAGGGGAATGTAGCCGAGCAGTACTTC.

The chain is built from TRBV27 and TRBJ1-2; D perhaps matches TRBD1 (6 bases). CDR1 and CDR2 from the germline V gene are MNHEY and SMNVEV (reference sequence). This CDR3 is 14 amino acids long. V gave up 2 bases and J gave up 5 bases, with 12 bases separating them. The CDR3 nucleotides read TGTGCCAGCAGTTTAATCAGGGGAGGTTATGGCTACACCTTC. Translated: CASSLIRGGYGYTF.

The gene calls are TRBV9 and TRBJ1-1; D unclear. CDR1 and CDR2 (germline): SGDLS, YYNGEE. The ends were cut back, 3 bases at V and 1 base at J, with 16 bases in the middle. This CDR3 has 16 amino acids. CDR3 loop: CASSAEGLGENTEAFF. The DNA for the CDR3 is TGTGCCAGCAGCGCAGAAGGCTTGGGCGAGAACACTGAAGCTTTCTTT.

The gene calls are TRBV4-1 and TRBJ2-5; TRBD1 aligns across 11 bases. The CDR3 contains 15 residues. After removal of 6 bases from V and 7 bases from J, the junction contained 10 bases not matched to a gene. The germline CDR1 and CDR2 sequences are MGHRA and YSYEKL. CDR3 amino acids: CASSTSGDRGMTQYF. Written as DNA, the CDR3 is TGCGCCAGCAGTACCTCGGGGGACAGGGGGATGACCCAGTACTTC.

The V call is TRBV3-1 (or the pseudogene TRBV3-2), the J call TRBJ2-7, with 15 bases that match TRBD2. V shed 4 bases and J 4 bases; nucleotides not matched to a gene: 8. CDR3 length equals 17 residues. The germline CDR1 and CDR2 sequences are LGHDT and YNNKEL (reference sequence). CDR3 sequence reads: CASSRGLAGGPRYEQYF. The CDR3 DNA is TGTGCCAGCAGCCGCGGACTAGCGGGGGGGCCTCGGTACGAGCAGTACTTC.

CDR3 protein: CASSIGRGRANEQYF. In nucleotides, the CDR3 is TGTGCCAGTAGTATTGGCAGGGGGCGGGCGAACGAGCAGTACTTC. The chain carries TRBV19 and TRBJ2-7; 8 bases agree with TRBD1. This CDR3 is 15 amino acids long. CDR1 is LNHDA, CDR2 SQIVND, per germline (reference sequence). The trim removed 3 bases at V and 5 bases at J, leaving 9 bases unmatched.

This chain links TRBV6-2 or TRBV6-3 with TRBJ2-1; D is unclear. The germline V gene has CDR1 MNHEY and CDR2 SVGEGT. The CDR3 has 13 amino acids. The ends were cut back, 3 bases at V and 3 bases at J, with 6 bases in the middle. CDR3 sequence: CASSYNRYNEQFF. The CDR3 DNA reads as TGTGCCAGCAGTTATAATCGCTACAATGAGCAGTTCTTC.

The gene calls are TRBV5-5 and TRBJ2-7; D assignment may be TRBD1 or TRBD2 (5 bases each). V shed 2 bases and J shed 0 bases, with 12 bases lying between them. In germline, CDR1 is SGHKS, CDR2 YYEKEE (reference sequence). The CDR3 sequence is 15 residues long. In DNA, the CDR3 is TGTGCCAGCAGCTTAACGCCGAGGGGCTCCTACGAGCAGTACTTC. The encoded protein is CASSLTPRGSYEQYF.

The rearrangement joins TRBV3-1 (or the pseudogene TRBV3-2) to TRBJ2-7; 11 bases line up with TRBD2. The J segment lost 6 bases and the V segment lost 4 bases, leaving 14 bases of the junction unmatched. This CDR3 region has 17 residues. Germline-derived CDR1 and CDR2 are LGHDT and YNNKEL (reference sequence). CDR3 residues: CASSPYSGGAEICEQYF. The DNA for the CDR3 is TGTGCCAGCAGCCCCTATAGCGGGGGGGCCGAGATTTGCGAGCAGTACTTC.

V is TRBV2 and J is TRBJ2-1, with D uncertain. Looked up from germline, CDR1 is SNHLY and CDR2 is FYNNEI. V was clipped by 2 bases and J by 15 bases, with 11 bases between them. There are 11 residues in the CDR3. DNA for the CDR3: TGTGCCAGCAGTGAAACCCTCGTAAGGTTCTTC. The encoded protein is CASSETLVRFF.

This chain uses TRBV3-1 (or the pseudogene TRBV3-2) with TRBJ1-2; no clear D gene. The germline CDR1 and CDR2 sequences are LGHDT and YNNKEL (reference sequence). The CDR3 sequence is 13 residues long. Trimming shortened V by 4 bases and J by 6 bases, and 12 bases separated the two germline ends. The CDR3 region has the DNA TGTGCCAGCAGCCTGACAAGGGTGGATGGCTACACCTTC. As protein: CASSLTRVDGYTF.

The chain joins TRBV6-5 to TRBJ2-1, with a possible D match to TRBD1 (6 bases). V was cut by 5 bases and J by 3 bases, with 11 bases left in between. Germline V gene data show CDR1 as MNHEY and CDR2 as SVGAGI. CDR3 length: 14 amino acids. The CDR3 DNA reads TGTGCCAGCAGTCTGACAGGCCTCTACAATGAGCAGTTCTTC. Protein: CASSLTGLYNEQFF.

The chain carries TRBV7-2 and TRBJ1-5, with 7 bases identical to TRBD1. The CDR3 has 14 amino acids. Unmatched junction bases numbered 2, after V lost 1 base and J lost 5 bases. The germline V gene has CDR1 SGHTA and CDR2 FQGNSA. The CDR3 DNA is TGTGCCAGCAGCTTAGAGACAGGGTATCAGCCCCAGCATTTT. Translating gives CASSLETGYQPQHF. The variable domain in full, with the rest retrieved from reference TRBV7-2 and TRBJ1-5, is GAGVSQSPSNKVTEKGKDVELRCDPISGHTALYWYRQSLGQGLEFLIYFQGNSAPDKSGLPSDRFSAERTGGSVSTLTIQRTQQEDSAVYLCASSLETGYQPQHFGDGTRLSIL.

The rearrangement joins TRBV9 to TRBJ2-7, with 14 bases lining up with TRBD2. The J segment lost 4 bases and the V segment lost 4 bases, leaving 10 bases of the junction unmatched. Germline V gene sequence: CDR1 SGDLS, CDR2 YYNGEE. CDR3 length equals 17 residues. The CDR3 reads CASSTGTSGGKLYEQYF. The CDR3 DNA sequence: TGTGCCAGCAGCACGGGGACTAGCGGGGGCAAACTTTACGAGCAGTACTTC.

The gene calls are TRBV18 and TRBJ1-3, with 7 bases aligning to TRBD1. This CDR3 has 15 amino acids. J gave up 2 bases and V 8 bases, and 9 bases lay outside the gene matches. CDR1 KGHSH and CDR2 LQKENI come from the germline V gene. The CDR3 loop reads CASTPGGSTGNTIYF. The DNA for the CDR3 is TGTGCCAGCACCCCAGGGGGATCGACTGGAAACACCATATATTTT.